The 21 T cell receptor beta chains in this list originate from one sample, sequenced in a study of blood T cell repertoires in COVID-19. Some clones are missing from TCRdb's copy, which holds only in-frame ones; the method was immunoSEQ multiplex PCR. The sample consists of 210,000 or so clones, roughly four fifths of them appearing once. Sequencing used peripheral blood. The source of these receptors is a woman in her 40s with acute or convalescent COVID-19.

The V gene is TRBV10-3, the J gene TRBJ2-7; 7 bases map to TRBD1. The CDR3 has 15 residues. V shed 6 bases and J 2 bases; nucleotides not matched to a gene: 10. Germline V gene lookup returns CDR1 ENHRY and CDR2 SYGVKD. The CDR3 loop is CAIRGDGTVTYEQYF. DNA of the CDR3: TGTGCCATCAGGGGGGACGGGACAGTTACCTACGAGCAGTACTTC.

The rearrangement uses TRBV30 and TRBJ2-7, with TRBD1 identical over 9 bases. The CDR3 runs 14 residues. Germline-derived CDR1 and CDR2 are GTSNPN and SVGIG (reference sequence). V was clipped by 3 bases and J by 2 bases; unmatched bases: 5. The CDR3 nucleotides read TGTGCCTGGAGCGAAGGGACAGGGACCTACGAGCAGTACTTC. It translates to CAWSEGTGTYEQYF.

CDR3 region: CASRQGASGYTF. In nucleotides, the CDR3 is TGTGCCAGTAGACAGGGGGCGAGTGGCTACACCTTC. The chain employs TRBV19 and TRBJ1-2; TRBD1 aligns across 9 bases. Trimming took 6 bases from V and 7 from J; bases not matched to a gene: 3. The length of the CDR3 is 12 residues. Germline CDR1 reads LNHDA; CDR2 reads SQIVND (reference sequence).

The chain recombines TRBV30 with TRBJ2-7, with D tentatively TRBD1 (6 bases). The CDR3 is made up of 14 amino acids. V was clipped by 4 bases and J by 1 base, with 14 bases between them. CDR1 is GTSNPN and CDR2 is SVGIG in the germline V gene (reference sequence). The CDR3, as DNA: TGTGCCTGGACCCCAGGGGACGGATCCTACGAGCAGTACTTC. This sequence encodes CAWTPGDGSYEQYF.

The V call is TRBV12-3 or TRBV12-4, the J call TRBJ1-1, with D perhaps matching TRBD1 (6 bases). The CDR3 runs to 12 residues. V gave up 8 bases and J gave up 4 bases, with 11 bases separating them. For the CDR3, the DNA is TGTGCCAGCGGGACAATACGCACTGAAGCTTTCTTT. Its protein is CASGTIRTEAFF.

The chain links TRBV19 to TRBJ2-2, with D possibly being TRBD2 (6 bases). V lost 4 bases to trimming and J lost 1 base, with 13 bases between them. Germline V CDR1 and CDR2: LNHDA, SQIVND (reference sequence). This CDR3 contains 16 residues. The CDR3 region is CASSTPGRGNTGELFF. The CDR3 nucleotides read TGTGCCAGTAGTACCCCCGGGCGGGGGAACACCGGGGAGCTGTTTTTT. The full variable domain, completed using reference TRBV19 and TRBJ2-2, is DGGITQSPKYLFRKEGQNVTLSCEQNLNHDAMYWYRQDPGQGLRLIYYSQIVNDFQKGDIAEGYSVSREKKESFPLTVTSAQKNPTAFYLCASSTPGRGNTGELFFGEGSRLTVL.

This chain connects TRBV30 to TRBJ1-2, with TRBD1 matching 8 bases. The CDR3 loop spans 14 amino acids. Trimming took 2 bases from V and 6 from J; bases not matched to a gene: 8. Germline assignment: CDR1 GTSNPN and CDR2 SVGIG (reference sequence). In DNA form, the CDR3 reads TGTGCCTGGAGTAGTGTGACAGGGGATAATGGCTACACCTTC. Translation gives CAWSSVTGDNGYTF.

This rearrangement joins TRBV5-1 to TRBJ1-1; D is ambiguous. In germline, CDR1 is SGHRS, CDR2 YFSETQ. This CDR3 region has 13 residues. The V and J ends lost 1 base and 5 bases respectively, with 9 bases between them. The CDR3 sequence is CASSLPSGTEAFF. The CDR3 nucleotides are TGCGCCAGCAGCTTGCCCTCGGGGACTGAAGCTTTCTTT.

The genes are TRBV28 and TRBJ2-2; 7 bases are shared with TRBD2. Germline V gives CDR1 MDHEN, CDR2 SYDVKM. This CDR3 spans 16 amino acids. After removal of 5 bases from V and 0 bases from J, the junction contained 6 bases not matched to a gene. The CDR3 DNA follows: TGTGCCAGCAGTCCACTAGCGCTCGCGAACACCGGGGAGCTGTTTTTT. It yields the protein CASSPLALANTGELFF.

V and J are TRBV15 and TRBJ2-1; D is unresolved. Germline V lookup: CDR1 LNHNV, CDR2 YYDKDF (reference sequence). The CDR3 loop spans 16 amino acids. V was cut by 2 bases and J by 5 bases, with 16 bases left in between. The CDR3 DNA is TGTGCCACCAGCAGATCAAATAAGAGACTCCACAATGAGCAGTTCTTC. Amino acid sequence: CATSRSNKRLHNEQFF.

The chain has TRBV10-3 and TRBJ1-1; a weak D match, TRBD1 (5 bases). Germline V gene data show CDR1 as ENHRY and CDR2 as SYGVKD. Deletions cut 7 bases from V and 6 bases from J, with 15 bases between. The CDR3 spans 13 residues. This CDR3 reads CAITTGGRAEAFF. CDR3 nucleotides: TGTGCCATCACTACAGGAGGGAGGGCTGAAGCTTTCTTT.

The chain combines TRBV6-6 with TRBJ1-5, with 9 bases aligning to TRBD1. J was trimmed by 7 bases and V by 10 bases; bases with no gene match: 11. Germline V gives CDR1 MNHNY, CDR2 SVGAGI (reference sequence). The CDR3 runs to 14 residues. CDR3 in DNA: TGTGCCACAGGGACAGGGTGGAGTGACCAGCCCCAGCATTTT. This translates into CATGTGWSDQPQHF.

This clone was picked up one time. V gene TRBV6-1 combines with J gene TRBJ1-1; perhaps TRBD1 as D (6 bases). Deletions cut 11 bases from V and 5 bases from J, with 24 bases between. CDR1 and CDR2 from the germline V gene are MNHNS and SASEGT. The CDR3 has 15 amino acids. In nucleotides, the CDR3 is TGTGCCCGCCGTGACGCGGGGGGGCGGGGGACTGAAGCTTTCTTT. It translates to CARRDAGGRGTEAFF.

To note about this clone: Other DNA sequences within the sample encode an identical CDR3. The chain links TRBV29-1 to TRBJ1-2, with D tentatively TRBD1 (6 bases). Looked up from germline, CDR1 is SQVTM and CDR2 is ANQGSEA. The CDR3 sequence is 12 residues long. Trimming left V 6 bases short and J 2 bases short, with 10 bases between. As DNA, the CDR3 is TGCAGCGTGGGAACAGGGAACTATGGCTACACCTTC. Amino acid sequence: CSVGTGNYGYTF.

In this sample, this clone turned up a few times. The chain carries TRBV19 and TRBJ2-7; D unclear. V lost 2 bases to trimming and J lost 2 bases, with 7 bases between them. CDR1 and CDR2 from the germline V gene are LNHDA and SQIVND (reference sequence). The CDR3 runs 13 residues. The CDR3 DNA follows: TGTGCCAGTAGTATAACTCTCGCCTACGAGCAGTACTTC. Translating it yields CASSITLAYEQYF. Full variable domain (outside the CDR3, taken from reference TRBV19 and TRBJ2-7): DGGITQSPKYLFRKEGQNVTLSCEQNLNHDAMYWYRQDPGQGLRLIYYSQIVNDFQKGDIAEGYSVSREKKESFPLTVTSAQKNPTAFYLCASSITLAYEQYFGPGTRLTVT.

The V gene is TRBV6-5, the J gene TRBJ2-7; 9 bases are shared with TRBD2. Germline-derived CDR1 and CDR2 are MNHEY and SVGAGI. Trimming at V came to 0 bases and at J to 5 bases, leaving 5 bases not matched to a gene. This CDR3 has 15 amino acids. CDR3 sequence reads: CASSYSSGRGNEQYF. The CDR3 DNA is TGTGCCAGCAGTTACTCTAGCGGGAGAGGGAACGAGCAGTACTTC.

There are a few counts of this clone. The CDR3 nucleotides are TGTGCCAGCAGCGACCGGGACAGGGGAGGATCCAACTATGGCTACACCTTC. The encoded protein is CASSDRDRGGSNYGYTF. This chain connects TRBV5-6 to TRBJ1-2, with TRBD1 identical over 10 bases. Germline trimming cut 4 bases from V and 2 bases from J; bases unmatched to any gene: 11. CDR3 size: 17 residues. Germline-derived CDR1 and CDR2 are SGHDT and YYEEEE.

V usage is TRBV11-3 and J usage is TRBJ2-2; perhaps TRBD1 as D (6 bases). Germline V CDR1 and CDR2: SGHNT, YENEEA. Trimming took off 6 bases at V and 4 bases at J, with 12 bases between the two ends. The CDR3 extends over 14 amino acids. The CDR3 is CASSKKQGTGELFF. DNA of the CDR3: TGTGCCAGCAGTAAAAAACAGGGCACCGGGGAGCTGTTTTTT.

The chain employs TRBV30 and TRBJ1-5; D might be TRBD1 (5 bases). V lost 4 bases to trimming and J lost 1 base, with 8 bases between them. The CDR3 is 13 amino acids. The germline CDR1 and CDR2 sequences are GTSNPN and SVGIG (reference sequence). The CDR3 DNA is TGTGCCTGGACGCAGGGAAGCAATCAGCCCCAGCATTTT. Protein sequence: CAWTQGSNQPQHF.

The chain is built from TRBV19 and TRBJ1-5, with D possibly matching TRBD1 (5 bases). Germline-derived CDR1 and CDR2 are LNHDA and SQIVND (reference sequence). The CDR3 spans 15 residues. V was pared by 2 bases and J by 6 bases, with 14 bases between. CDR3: CASSIMGGMVQPQHF. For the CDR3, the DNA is TGTGCCAGTAGTATAATGGGGGGAATGGTTCAGCCCCAGCATTTT.

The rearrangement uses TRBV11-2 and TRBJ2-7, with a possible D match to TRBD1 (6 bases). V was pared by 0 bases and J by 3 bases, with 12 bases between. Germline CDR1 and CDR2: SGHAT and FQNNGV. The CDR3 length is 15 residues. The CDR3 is CASSLEAGDLYEQYF. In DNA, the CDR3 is TGTGCCAGCAGCTTAGAGGCAGGGGACCTCTACGAGCAGTACTTC. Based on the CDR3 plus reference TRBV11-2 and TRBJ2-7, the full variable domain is EAGVAQSPRYKIIEKRQSVAFWCNPISGHATLYWYQQILGQGPKLLIQFQNNGVVDDSQLPKDRFSAERLKGVDSTLKIQPAKLEDSAVYLCASSLEAGDLYEQYFGPGTRLTVT.